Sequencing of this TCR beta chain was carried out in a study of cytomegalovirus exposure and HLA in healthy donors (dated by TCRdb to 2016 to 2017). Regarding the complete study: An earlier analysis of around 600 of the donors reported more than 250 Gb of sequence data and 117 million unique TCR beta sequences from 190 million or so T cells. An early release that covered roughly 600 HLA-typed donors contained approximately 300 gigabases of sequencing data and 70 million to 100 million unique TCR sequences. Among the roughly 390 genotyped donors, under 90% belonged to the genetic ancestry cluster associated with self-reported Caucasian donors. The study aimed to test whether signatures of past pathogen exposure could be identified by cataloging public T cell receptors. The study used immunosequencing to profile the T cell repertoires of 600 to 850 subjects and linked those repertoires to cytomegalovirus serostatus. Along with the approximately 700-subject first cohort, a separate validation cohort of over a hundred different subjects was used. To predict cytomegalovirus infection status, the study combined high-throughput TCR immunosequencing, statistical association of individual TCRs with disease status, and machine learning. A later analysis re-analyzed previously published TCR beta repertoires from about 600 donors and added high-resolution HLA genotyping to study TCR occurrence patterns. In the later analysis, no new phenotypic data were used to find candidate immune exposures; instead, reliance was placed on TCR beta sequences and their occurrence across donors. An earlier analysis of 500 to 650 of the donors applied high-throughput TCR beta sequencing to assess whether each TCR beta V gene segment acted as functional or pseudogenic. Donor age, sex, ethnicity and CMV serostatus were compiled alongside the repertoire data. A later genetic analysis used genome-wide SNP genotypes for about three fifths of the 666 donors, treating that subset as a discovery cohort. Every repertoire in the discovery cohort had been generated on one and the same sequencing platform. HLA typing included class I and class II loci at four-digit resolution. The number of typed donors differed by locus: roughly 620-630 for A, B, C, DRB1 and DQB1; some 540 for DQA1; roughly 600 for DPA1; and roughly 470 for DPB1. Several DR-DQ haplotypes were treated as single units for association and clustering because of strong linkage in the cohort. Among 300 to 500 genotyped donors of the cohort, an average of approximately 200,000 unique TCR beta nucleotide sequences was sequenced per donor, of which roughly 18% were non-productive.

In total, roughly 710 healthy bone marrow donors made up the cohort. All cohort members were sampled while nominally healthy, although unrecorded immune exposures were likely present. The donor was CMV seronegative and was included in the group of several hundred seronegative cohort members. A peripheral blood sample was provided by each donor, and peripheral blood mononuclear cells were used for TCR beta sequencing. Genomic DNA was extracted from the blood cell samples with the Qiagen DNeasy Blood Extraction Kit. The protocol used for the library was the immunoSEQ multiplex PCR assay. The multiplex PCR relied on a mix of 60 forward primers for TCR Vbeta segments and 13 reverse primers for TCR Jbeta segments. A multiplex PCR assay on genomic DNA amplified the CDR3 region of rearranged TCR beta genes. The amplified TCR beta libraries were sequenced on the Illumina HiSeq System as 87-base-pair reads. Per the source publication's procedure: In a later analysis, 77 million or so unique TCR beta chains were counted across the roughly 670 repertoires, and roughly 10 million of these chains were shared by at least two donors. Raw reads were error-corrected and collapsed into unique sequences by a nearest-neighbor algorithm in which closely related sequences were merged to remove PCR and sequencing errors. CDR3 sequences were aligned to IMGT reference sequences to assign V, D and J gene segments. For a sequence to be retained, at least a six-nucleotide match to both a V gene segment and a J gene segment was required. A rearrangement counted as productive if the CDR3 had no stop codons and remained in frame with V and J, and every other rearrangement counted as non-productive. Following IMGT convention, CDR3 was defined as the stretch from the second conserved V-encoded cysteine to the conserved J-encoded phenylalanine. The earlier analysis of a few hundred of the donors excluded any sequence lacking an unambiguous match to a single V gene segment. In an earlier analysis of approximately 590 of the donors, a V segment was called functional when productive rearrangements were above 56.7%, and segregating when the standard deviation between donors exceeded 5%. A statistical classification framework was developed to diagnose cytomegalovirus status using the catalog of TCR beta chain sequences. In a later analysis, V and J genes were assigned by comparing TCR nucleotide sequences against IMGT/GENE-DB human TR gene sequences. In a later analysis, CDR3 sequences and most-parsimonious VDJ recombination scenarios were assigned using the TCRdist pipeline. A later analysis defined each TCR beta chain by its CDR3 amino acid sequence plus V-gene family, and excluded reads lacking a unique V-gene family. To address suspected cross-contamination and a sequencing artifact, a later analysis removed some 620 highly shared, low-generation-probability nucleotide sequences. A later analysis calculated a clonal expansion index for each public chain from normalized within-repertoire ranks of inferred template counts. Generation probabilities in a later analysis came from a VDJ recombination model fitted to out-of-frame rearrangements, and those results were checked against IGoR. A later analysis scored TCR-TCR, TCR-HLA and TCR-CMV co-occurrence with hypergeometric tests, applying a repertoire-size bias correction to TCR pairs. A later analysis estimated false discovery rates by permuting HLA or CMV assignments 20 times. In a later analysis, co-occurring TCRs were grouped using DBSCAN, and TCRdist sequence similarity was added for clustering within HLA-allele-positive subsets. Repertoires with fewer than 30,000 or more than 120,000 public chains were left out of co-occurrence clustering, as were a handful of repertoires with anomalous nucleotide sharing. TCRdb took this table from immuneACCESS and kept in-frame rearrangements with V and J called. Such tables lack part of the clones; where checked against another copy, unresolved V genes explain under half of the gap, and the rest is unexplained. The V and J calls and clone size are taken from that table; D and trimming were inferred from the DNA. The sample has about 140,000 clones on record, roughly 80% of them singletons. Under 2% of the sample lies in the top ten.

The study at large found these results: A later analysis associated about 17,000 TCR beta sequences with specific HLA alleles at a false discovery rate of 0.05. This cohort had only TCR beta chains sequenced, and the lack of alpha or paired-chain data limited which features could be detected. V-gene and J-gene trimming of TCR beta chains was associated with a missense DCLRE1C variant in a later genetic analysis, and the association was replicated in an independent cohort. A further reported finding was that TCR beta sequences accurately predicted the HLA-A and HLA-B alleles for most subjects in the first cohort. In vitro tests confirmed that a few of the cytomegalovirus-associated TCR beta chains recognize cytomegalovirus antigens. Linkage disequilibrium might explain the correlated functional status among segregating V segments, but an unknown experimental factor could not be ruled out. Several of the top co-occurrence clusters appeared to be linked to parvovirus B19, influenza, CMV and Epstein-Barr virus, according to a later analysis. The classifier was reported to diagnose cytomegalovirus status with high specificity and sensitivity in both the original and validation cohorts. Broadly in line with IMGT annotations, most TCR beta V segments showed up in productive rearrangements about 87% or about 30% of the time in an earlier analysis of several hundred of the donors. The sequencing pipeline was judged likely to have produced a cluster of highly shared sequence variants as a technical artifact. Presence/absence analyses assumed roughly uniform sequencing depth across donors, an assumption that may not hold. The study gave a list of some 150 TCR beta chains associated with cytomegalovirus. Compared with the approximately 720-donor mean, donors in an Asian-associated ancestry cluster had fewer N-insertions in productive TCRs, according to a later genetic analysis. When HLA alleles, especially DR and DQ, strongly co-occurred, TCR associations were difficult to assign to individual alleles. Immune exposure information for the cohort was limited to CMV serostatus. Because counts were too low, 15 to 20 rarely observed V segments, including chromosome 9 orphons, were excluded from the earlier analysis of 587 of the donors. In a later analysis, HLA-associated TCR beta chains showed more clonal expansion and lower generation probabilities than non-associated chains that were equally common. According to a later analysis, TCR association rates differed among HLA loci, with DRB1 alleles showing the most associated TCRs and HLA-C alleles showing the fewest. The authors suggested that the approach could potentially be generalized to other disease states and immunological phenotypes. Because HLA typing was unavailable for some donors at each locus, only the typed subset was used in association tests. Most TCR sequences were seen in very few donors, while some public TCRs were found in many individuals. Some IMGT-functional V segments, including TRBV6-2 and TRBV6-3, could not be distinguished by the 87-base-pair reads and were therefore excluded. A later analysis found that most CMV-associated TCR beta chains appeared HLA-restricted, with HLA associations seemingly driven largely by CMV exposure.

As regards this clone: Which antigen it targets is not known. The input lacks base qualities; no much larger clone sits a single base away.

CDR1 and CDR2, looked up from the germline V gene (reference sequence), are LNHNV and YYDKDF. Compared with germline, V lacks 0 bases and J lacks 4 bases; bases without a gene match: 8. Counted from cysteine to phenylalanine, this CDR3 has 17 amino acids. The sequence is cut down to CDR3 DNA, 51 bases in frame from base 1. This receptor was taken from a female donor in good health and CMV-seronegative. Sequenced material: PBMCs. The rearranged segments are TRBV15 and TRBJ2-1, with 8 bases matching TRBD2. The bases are TGTGCCACCAGCAGAGATTGGAAGCGGGAGCAGTACAATGAGCAGTTCTTC. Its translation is CATSRDWKREQYNEQFF.